Shown below are 24 T cell receptor beta chains from a single sample sequenced in a study of blood T cell repertoires in COVID-19. Profiling relied on immunoSEQ multiplex PCR, and the TCRdb table lists in-frame clones only, not all of them. Found here are 220,000 or so clones, over 80% of them singletons; the top ten hold 6.8%. What was sequenced was PBMCs or T cells enriched from blood (not recorded which). These receptors came from a middle-aged woman who had recovered from COVID-19.

The chain has TRBV21-1 and TRBJ1-2; TRBD1 is the table's D call and was not checked against the DNA. TRBV21-1 is given as a pseudogene. The CDR3 is 15 amino acids. Here the CDR3 reads CASSIRTADSYGYTF. The CDR3 DNA reads TGTGCCAGCAGCATACGGACAGCCGACTCCTATGGCTACACCTTC.

This chain joins TRBV5-1 and TRBJ2-6; 8 bases align to TRBD2. With V trimmed by 0 bases and J by 3 bases, 2 bases remained unmatched. The CDR3 runs to 16 residues. From germline, CDR1 is SGHRS and CDR2 YFSETQ. CDR3 coding DNA: TGCGCCAGCAGCTTGGGACTAGCGAGTGGGGCCAACGTCCTGACTTTC. It is translated as CASSLGLASGANVLTF.

The CDR3 region has the DNA TGTGCCAGCAGCCCCGGACTAGCGGGGTACAATGAGCAGTTCTTC. Protein: CASSPGLAGYNEQFF. The chain recombines TRBV13 with TRBJ2-1; 12 bases are a match to TRBD2. This CDR3 comprises 15 residues. V was pared by 5 bases and J by 4 bases, with 3 bases of the junction left unmatched. The germline V gene encodes CDR1 PRHDT and CDR2 FYEKMQ (reference sequence).

This clone was detected once. The chain employs TRBV5-6 and TRBJ2-1, with TRBD2 identical over 14 bases. Looked up from germline, CDR1 is SGHDT and CDR2 is YYEEEE. After removal of 4 bases from V and 3 bases from J, the junction contained 3 bases not matched to a gene. The CDR3 runs 16 residues. The CDR3 region is CASSTGTSGSYNEQFF. The CDR3, as DNA: TGTGCCAGCAGCACCGGGACTAGCGGGAGCTACAATGAGCAGTTCTTC. Combining the CDR3 with reference TRBV5-6 and TRBJ2-1 gives the whole variable domain DAGVTQSPTHLIKTRGQQVTLRCSPKSGHDTVSWYQQALGQGPQFIFQYYEEEERQRGNFPDRFSGHQFPNYSSELNVNALLLGDSALYLCASSTGTSGSYNEQFFGPGTRLTVL.

The chain uses TRBV19 and TRBJ2-3; 10 nucleotides agree with TRBD2. Germline CDR1 and CDR2: LNHDA and SQIVND (reference sequence). This CDR3 is 18 amino acids long. Trimming took 2 bases from V and 3 from J; bases not matched to a gene: 11. The CDR3 loop reads CASSILVSASGRTDTQYF. CDR3 nucleotides: TGTGCCAGTAGTATATTGGTTTCGGCTAGCGGGAGAACAGATACGCAGTATTTT.

The gene calls are TRBV20-1 and TRBJ1-5; D is unclear. V was trimmed by 4 bases and J by 3 bases, leaving 7 bases between them. This CDR3 contains 12 residues. CDR1 and CDR2 from the germline V gene are DFQATT and SNEGSKA (reference sequence). For the CDR3, the DNA is TGCAGTGCTACTGACAACAATCAGCCCCAGCATTTT. It translates to CSATDNNQPQHF.

The chain has TRBV2 and TRBJ1-4, with 8 positions matching TRBD1. Losses at the gene ends were 6 bases for V and 2 bases for J; bases not matched to a gene: 5. Germline loops: CDR1 SNHLY, CDR2 FYNNEI. This CDR3 is 15 amino acids long. This chain's CDR3 is CASRSGTGTNEKLFF. CDR3 DNA: TGTGCCAGCAGGTCCGGGACAGGCACTAATGAAAAACTGTTTTTT.

This clone was seen more than once but under ten times. V and J are TRBV28 and TRBJ1-2; 8 nucleotides align to TRBD1. The CDR3 is made up of 15 amino acids. Germline CDR1 reads MDHEN; CDR2 reads SYDVKM. Germline trimming cut 6 bases from V and 3 bases from J; bases unmatched to any gene: 9. The CDR3 DNA reads TGTGCCAGCAGACAAAGGACAGGGAGATACTATGGCTACACCTTC. Translated: CASRQRTGRYYGYTF.

This clone came up a few times. V and J are TRBV7-9 and TRBJ2-3; 8 nucleotides line up with TRBD1. With 6 bases clipped from V and 6 bases from J, the junction kept 5 bases outside the gene matches. Looked up from germline, CDR1 is SEHNR and CDR2 is FQNEAQ (reference sequence). This CDR3 has 13 amino acids. This CDR3 reads CASRQGDLDTQYF. CDR3 coding DNA: TGTGCCAGCAGACAGGGGGATTTGGATACGCAGTATTTT.

The rearrangement joins TRBV6-5 to TRBJ1-1, with 10 bases lining up with TRBD1. V lost 7 bases and J lost 5; bases outside the gene matches: 7. Germline values: CDR1 MNHEY, CDR2 SVGAGI. The CDR3 is 14 residues long. As DNA, the CDR3 is TGTGCCAGCACCTTGGACAGGGGGAAGACTGAAGCTTTCTTT. Residues: CASTLDRGKTEAFF.

CDR3 amino acids: CASRSGTNYEQYF. The CDR3 DNA sequence: TGCGCCAGCAGATCCGGGACAAATTACGAGCAGTACTTC. The chain has TRBV10-2 and TRBJ2-7; TRBD1 might be the D (6 bases). Germline loops: CDR1 WSHSY, CDR2 SAAADI. The CDR3 extends over 13 amino acids. V dropped 6 bases and J dropped 4 bases, with 13 bases sitting between them.

This chain connects TRBV11-2 to TRBJ2-5; 7 positions match TRBD2. The J segment lost 3 bases and the V segment lost 8 bases, leaving 0 bases of the junction unmatched. CDR3 size: 11 residues. The germline CDR1 and CDR2 sequences are SGHAT and FQNNGV. In DNA form, the CDR3 reads TGTGCCAGCGGGGGGGAAGAGACCCAGTACTTC. It codes for CASGGEETQYF.

V is TRBV28 and J is TRBJ1-5; 7 bases are a match to TRBD1. The germline gives CDR1 MDHEN, CDR2 SYDVKM. The CDR3 sequence is 16 residues long. V shed 8 bases and J 2 bases; nucleotides not matched to a gene: 12. CDR3 coding DNA: TGTGCCAGCTTGGACAGGATGGGGGTGGGCAATCAGCCCCAGCATTTT. Its translation is CASLDRMGVGNQPQHF.

This clone was found once. The CDR3 spells CASSPHGTGIATEAFF. The CDR3 DNA reads as TGTGCCAGCAGCCCCCACGGGACAGGGATTGCCACTGAAGCTTTCTTT. The chain joins TRBV14 to TRBJ1-1; 9 bases agree with TRBD1. Germline V lookup: CDR1 SGHDN, CDR2 FVKESK. The V segment lost 4 bases and the J segment 4 bases; nucleotides outside the gene matches: 10. This CDR3 is 16 amino acids long.

The rearrangement links TRBV5-1 to TRBJ2-5; the match to TRBD1 covers 10 bases. Trimming cost V 4 bases and J 5 bases; bases outside gene matches: 5. This CDR3 is 14 amino acids long. Germline CDR1 and CDR2: SGHRS and YFSETQ. The CDR3 reads CASSPGQGRETQYF. The CDR3 bases are TGCGCCAGCAGCCCGGGACAGGGGAGGGAGACCCAGTACTTC.

This rearrangement joins TRBV2 to TRBJ1-2; D might be TRBD1 (5 bases). Trimming pared 6 bases from V and 1 base from J, leaving 15 bases between. Germline V lookup: CDR1 SNHLY, CDR2 FYNNEI. The length of the CDR3 is 15 residues. CDR3 DNA sequence: TGTGCCAGCAGCCTGGGCAGGGCGAGTAACTATGGCTACACCTTC. Translation gives CASSLGRASNYGYTF. Drawing the rest from reference TRBV2 and TRBJ1-2, the complete variable domain is EPEVTQTPSHQVTQMGQEVILRCVPISNHLYFYWYRQILGQKVEFLVSFYNNEISEKSEIFDDQFSVERPDGSNFTLKIRSTKLEDSAMYFCASSLGRASNYGYTFGSGTRLTVV.

The V gene is TRBV19, the J gene TRBJ1-5; D is unresolved. CDR3 length: 13 residues. Looked up from germline, CDR1 is LNHDA and CDR2 is SQIVND (reference sequence). CDR3 in amino acids: CAASPYSNQPQHF. Written as DNA, the CDR3 is TGTGCAGCTTCACCGTATAGCAATCAGCCCCAGCATTTT.

V and J are TRBV19 and TRBJ2-1, with TRBD2 matching 7 bases. The length of the CDR3 is 15 residues. Germline CDR1 LNHDA, CDR2 SQIVND (reference sequence). The trim removed 3 bases at V and 3 bases at J, leaving 5 bases unmatched. The CDR3 bases are TGTGCCAGTAGTATGCGACTAGCCCTCTACAATGAGCAGTTCTTC. Protein: CASSMRLALYNEQFF.

The sample holds one count of this clone. V and J are TRBV7-9 and TRBJ2-2; 9 bases are a match to TRBD2. Germline V gives CDR1 SEHNR, CDR2 FQNEAQ (reference sequence). Unmatched junction bases numbered 8, after V lost 3 bases and J lost 6 bases. CDR3 length: 16 residues. This chain's CDR3 is CASSFSLSGSPGELFF. The CDR3 DNA reads as TGTGCCAGCAGCTTTAGTCTTAGCGGGAGTCCCGGGGAGCTGTTTTTT.

The chain carries TRBV15 and TRBJ2-3; 10 bases line up with TRBD1. Germline trimming cut 7 bases from V and 5 bases from J; bases unmatched to any gene: 9. CDR1 and CDR2 (germline): LNHNV, YYDKDF (reference sequence). The CDR3 runs to 15 residues. The CDR3 DNA sequence: TGTGCCACCAACAAGGGACAGGGGAGAGGAGATACGCAGTATTTT. Protein sequence: CATNKGQGRGDTQYF. The variable domain in full, with the rest retrieved from reference TRBV15 and TRBJ2-3, is DAMVIQNPRYQVTQFGKPVTLSCSQTLNHNVMYWYQQKSSQAPKLLFHYYDKDFNNEADTPDNFQSRRPNTSFCFLDIRSPGLGDTAMYLCATNKGQGRGDTQYFGPGTRLTVL.

V and J are TRBV6-4 and TRBJ2-2, with 7 nucleotides matching TRBD2. Per the germline V gene, CDR1 is MRHNA and CDR2 is SNTAGT. V gave up 5 bases and J gave up 3 bases; unmatched junction bases: 3. The CDR3 is 14 residues long. Here the CDR3 reads CASSRGRDTGELFF. In DNA, the CDR3 is TGTGCCAGCAGTAGAGGGAGGGACACCGGGGAGCTGTTTTTT.

A word on this clone: An end of the junction does not agree with germline; a read error may underlie this. The chain carries TRBV4-1 and TRBJ2-5, with TRBD1 matching over 11 bases. Germline lookup yields CDR1 MGHRA and CDR2 YSYEKL. The CDR3 extends over 15 amino acids. In nucleotides, the CDR3 is TGCGCCAGCAGCCAAGGGCCGGGACAGGGGGGGGGAGCAGACTTC. This codes for CASSQGPGQGGGADF.

This clone was found a few times. The chain uses TRBV11-3 and TRBJ2-1, with D perhaps matching TRBD2 (6 bases). Germline loops: CDR1 SGHNT, CDR2 YENEEA. V was trimmed by 5 bases and J by 1 base, leaving 15 bases between them. The CDR3 covers 16 residues. In DNA form, the CDR3 reads TGTGCCAGCAGCCCTCCGGAGGGAAATTCCTACAATGAGCAGTTCTTC. Protein: CASSPPEGNSYNEQFF.

The chain uses TRBV11-1 and TRBJ2-7; no clear D gene. The CDR3 contains 13 residues. Trimming took 3 bases from V and 4 from J, leaving 10 bases between them. In germline, CDR1 is SGHAT, CDR2 FQDESV (reference sequence). The CDR3 nucleotides are TGTGCCAGCAGCTTGTTTCGAGATTACGAGCAGTACTTC. Its protein is CASSLFRDYEQYF.